The following is a T cell receptor beta chain sequence with its context. Its antigen remains unidentified. The input lacks base qualities; no much larger clone sits a single base away. CDR1 and CDR2, looked up from the germline V gene (reference sequence), are MNHEY and SMNVEV. The CDR3 runs 14 amino acids, cysteine and phenylalanine included. The retained sequence is limited to the CDR3, 42 bases, with the frame set at the first base. V is pruned by 6 bases and J by 2 bases, leaving 5 bases of the junction without a gene match. This specimen comes from a study of blood T cell repertoires in COVID-19 (dated by TCRdb to about 2020). Regarding the study in general: Collaborator samples came from the United States, Italy and Spain and covered acute and convalescent phases of COVID-19. Where available, HLA class I and class II types were taken from metadata supplied by the sample provider and were not determined by assay-based typing. The sample metadata nearly always contained a de-identified subject ID, COVID-19 status, age in years and sex. Samples came from the ongoing ImmuneRACE study (first 160 participants) plus 1,254 subjects from 6 global collaborators. The repertoires were released in a freely available public database intended as a resource for research on the immune response to SARS-CoV-2. The prospective study material was composed of cDNA or gDNA derived from T cells, B-cell-depleted T cells, or PBMCs. Subjects who had been exposed to COVID-19, were actively infected with it, or had recovered from it provided the deeply sampled blood TCRbeta repertoires that made up the dataset.

Each collaborating institution followed its own protocols to collect whole blood in K2EDTA tubes. For TCRbeta analysis, collaborators shipped samples as frozen whole blood, isolated PBMCs, or DNA extracted from either of those sample types. Broad study findings and their caveats: The quantity of clinical and demographic metadata differed by source and by participant and was supplied without curation.

TCRbeta CDR3 regions were amplified from genomic DNA using the immunoSEQ Assay, a bias-controlled multiplex PCR. As for the original processing: The number of nucleated cells in each sample was estimated from the amplification of reference gene primers within the assay. Sequence reads were collapsed and filtered to measure the absolute abundance of every unique TCRbeta CDR3 rearrangement. For each sample, productive Simpson clonality was calculated as the square root of Simpson's diversity index across productive rearrangements. Sourced from immuneACCESS, this table was stored by TCRdb with only in-frame sequences that have V and J called. A share of the clones is absent; for the studies checked, an unresolved V gene accounts for under half, and the remainder has no known explanation. D and trimming were read from the DNA, whereas the V and J calls and clone size are those reported in that table. Across this sample there are 150,000 to 200,000 clones, with about three quarters seen only once. The ten largest make up roughly 8.6% of the sample.

Sequenced material: peripheral blood. This receptor was obtained from a man aged 55 to 70 with acute or convalescent COVID-19. In this chain, TRBV27 is recombined with TRBJ2-7; a stretch of 9 junction bases matches TRBD2. In nucleotide form, the sequence is TGTGCCAGCAGGGAGCGGGGGGCCCCCTACGAGCAGTACTTC. Translation gives CASRERGAPYEQYF.